These 22 T cell receptor beta chains were all obtained from the same sample, sequenced in a study of shared clonotypes between healthy human individuals (dated by TCRdb to the early 2020s). The method behind the library was the immunoSEQ multiplex PCR assay. TCRdb took this table from immuneACCESS and kept in-frame rearrangements with V and J called. Such tables lack part of the clones; where checked against another copy, unresolved V genes explain under half of the gap, and the rest is unexplained. The sample table holds about 2 million clones, of which roughly 94% were seen once. The biggest ten clones account for 0.13% of the sample. Sequenced material: naive CD4+ T cells sorted from blood. The intended sense of this specimen's cell subset or site label: CD45RA+ positively selected. These receptors were obtained from a man aged 18 to 30 in good health.

The rearrangement joins TRBV6-5 to TRBJ1-2; D is undetermined. Germline CDR1 and CDR2: MNHEY and SVGAGI. The CDR3 totals 16 residues. V shed 0 bases and J shed 6 bases, with 17 bases lying between them. The CDR3 DNA sequence: TGTGCCAGCAGTTACTCCCTCCGGACGTTTGGAAATGGCTACACCTTC. Protein sequence: CASSYSLRTFGNGYTF.

The chain couples TRBV19 to TRBJ1-6; 7 positions match TRBD1. The CDR3 is made up of 15 amino acids. Trimming cost V 0 bases and J 6 bases; bases outside gene matches: 2. Looked up from germline, CDR1 is LNHDA and CDR2 is SQIVND (reference sequence). In nucleotides, the CDR3 is TGTGCCAGTAGTATAGAGGGACAGAGTAATTCACCCCTCCACTTT. Its protein is CASSIEGQSNSPLHF.

Remarks on this clone: Other DNA sequences within the sample encode an identical CDR3. This chain links TRBV11-2 with TRBJ1-2; tentatively, D is TRBD1 (6 bases). V dropped 5 bases and J dropped 4 bases, with 11 bases sitting between them. The CDR3 sequence is 13 residues long. CDR1 is SGHAT and CDR2 is FQNNGV in the germline V gene. This chain's CDR3 is CASSPGQIYGYTF. In nucleotides, the CDR3 is TGTGCCAGCAGCCCCGGACAGATCTATGGCTACACCTTC.

The J gene is TRBJ1-2, the V gene TRBV28; D gene uncertain. Germline CDR1 is MDHEN and CDR2 is SYDVKM. V was pared by 2 bases and J by 4 bases, with 8 bases between. The CDR3 consists of 13 residues. The CDR3 is CASSLVPGYGYTF. DNA for the CDR3: TGTGCCAGCAGTTTAGTCCCGGGCTATGGCTACACCTTC.

This rearrangement joins TRBV5-1 to TRBJ2-7; a weak D match, TRBD2 (5 bases). The CDR3 is 14 amino acids. CDR1 SGHRS and CDR2 YFSETQ come from the germline V gene. Trimming cost V 4 bases and J 2 bases, with 13 bases left between them. The CDR3 region is CASSPEADTYEQYF. The DNA of the CDR3 is TGCGCCAGCAGCCCTGAAGCGGATACCTACGAGCAGTACTTC.

The rearrangement links TRBV6-5 to TRBJ1-2; D might be TRBD1 (5 bases). With 0 bases removed from V and 2 bases from J, the gap between germline ends came to 10 bases. Germline V gives CDR1 MNHEY, CDR2 SVGAGI. The CDR3 has 15 residues. The CDR3 DNA reads as TGTGCCAGCAGTTACTCGACTAGACAGAACTATGGCTACACCTTC. This translates into CASSYSTRQNYGYTF.

On this clone itself: A read error may be the cause here, since a much bigger clone is one base away. Within the sample, other DNA sequences also encode this same CDR3. V and J are TRBV6-6 and TRBJ1-1, with D unresolved. The CDR3 spans 11 residues. Germline lookup yields CDR1 MNHNY and CDR2 SVGAGI (reference sequence). V was cut by 7 bases and J by 0 bases, with 3 bases left in between. CDR3: CASTLNTEAFF. As DNA, the CDR3 is TGTGCCAGCACATTGAACACTGAAGCTTTCTTT.

This chain joins TRBV29-1 and TRBJ1-2, with D unresolved. CDR1 and CDR2 from the germline V gene are SQVTM and ANQGSEA. The CDR3 covers 12 residues. Trimming pared 6 bases from V and 6 bases from J, leaving 14 bases between. This CDR3 is CSVWARMDGYTF. For the CDR3, the DNA is TGCAGCGTCTGGGCTCGGATGGATGGCTACACCTTC.

The chain links TRBV7-9 to TRBJ1-1; 7 bases are shared with TRBD1. CDR1 and CDR2 from the germline V gene are SEHNR and FQNEAQ (reference sequence). The V gene end was trimmed by 5 bases and the J gene end by 0 bases; junction bases not matched to a gene: 3. This CDR3 contains 14 residues. The DNA for the CDR3 is TGTGCCAGCAGCAGGGACAGCGTGAACACTGAAGCTTTCTTT. Its translation: CASSRDSVNTEAFF.

The chain links TRBV11-2 to TRBJ2-7; 11 bases fit TRBD1. The CDR3 length is 15 residues. With V trimmed by 5 bases and J by 2 bases, 5 bases remained unmatched. The V gene's germline CDR1 is SGHAT and CDR2 FQNNGV. As DNA, the CDR3 is TGTGCCAGCAGCCTAGGGGACAGGGGGGCCTACGAGCAGTACTTC. This sequence encodes CASSLGDRGAYEQYF.

DNA for the CDR3: TGTGCCAGTAGTATCGTAACCTGGTATTCGCCCGAACTGAATGGCTACACCTTC. Its protein is CASSIVTWYSPELNGYTF. This chain joins TRBV19 and TRBJ1-2; D ambiguous. Germline assignment: CDR1 LNHDA and CDR2 SQIVND (reference sequence). This CDR3 comprises 18 residues. The V gene lost 3 bases and the J gene lost 6 bases, with 26 bases spanning the gap.

J is TRBJ2-7 and V is TRBV7-2, with D perhaps TRBD1 (6 bases). CDR1 is SGHTA and CDR2 is FQGNSA in the germline V gene. With 7 bases removed from V and 4 bases from J, the gap between germline ends came to 20 bases. The CDR3 loop spans 15 amino acids. CDR3: CASTPQPGQGYEQYF. CDR3 nucleotide sequence: TGTGCCAGCACCCCTCAGCCGGGGCAGGGGTACGAGCAGTACTTC.

The count of this clone is one. An end of the junction differs from the germline gene, which may be a read error. This chain links TRBV29-1 with TRBJ1-3; 9 bases fit TRBD1. Germline loops: CDR1 SQVTM, CDR2 ANQGSEA. The CDR3 has 14 amino acids. CDR3 DNA: TGCAGCGCCTCGACAGGGGGATCTGAAAACACCATATATTTT. Its translation: CSASTGGSENTIYF.

The chain employs TRBV25-1 and TRBJ2-5; D is ambiguous. Germline-derived CDR1 and CDR2 are MGHDK and SYGVNS. The V end was cut by 1 base, the J end by 5 bases, with 11 bases between. This CDR3 spans 14 amino acids. The CDR3, as DNA: TGTGCCAGCAGTGAATTCCGGGCCGGGGAGACCCAGTACTTC. Protein: CASSEFRAGETQYF. The whole variable domain, filled in from reference TRBV25-1 and TRBJ2-5, reads EADIYQTPRYLVIGTGKKITLECSQTMGHDKMYWYQQDPGMELHLIHYSYGVNSTEKGDLSSESTVSRIRTEHFPLTLESARPSHTSQYLCASSEFRAGETQYFGPGTRLLVL.

The V gene is TRBV7-9, the J gene TRBJ1-1, with D unresolved. The V gene's germline CDR1 is SEHNR and CDR2 FQNEAQ (reference sequence). The CDR3 is 15 amino acids. V was pared by 2 bases and J by 4 bases, with 14 bases between. Here the CDR3 reads CASSLLGQPGTEAFF. The CDR3 region has the DNA TGTGCCAGCAGCTTACTGGGCCAGCCGGGCACTGAAGCTTTCTTT.

This chain joins TRBV6-6 and TRBJ1-6; possible D gene TRBD1, 5 bases. Per the germline V gene, CDR1 is MNHNY and CDR2 is SVGAGI (reference sequence). The CDR3 has 13 residues. The germline V and J ends were trimmed by 2 bases and 9 bases, with 8 bases remaining between them. CDR3 nucleotides: TGTGCCAGCAGTTACGTGGGGGGTTCACCCCTCCACTTT. This translates into CASSYVGGSPLHF.

The rearrangement links TRBV6-1 to TRBJ2-3; 9 bases map to TRBD1. Germline V CDR1 and CDR2: MNHNS, SASEGT. CDR3 length equals 15 residues. The V segment lost 5 bases and the J segment 14 bases; nucleotides outside the gene matches: 17. In nucleotides, the CDR3 is TGTGCCAGCAGTACCAATGCGGACAGGGGTCTGGGTGGGTATTTT. Translation gives CASSTNADRGLGGYF.

The J gene is TRBJ2-4, the V gene TRBV6-5; D perhaps matches TRBD1 (5 bases). Trimming took off 5 bases at V and 0 bases at J, with 8 bases between the two ends. The CDR3 is 14 amino acids. From germline, CDR1 is MNHEY and CDR2 SVGAGI. CDR3 DNA sequence: TGTGCCAGCAGTGTGGGGCTAGCCAAAAACATTCAGTACTTC. It yields the protein CASSVGLAKNIQYF.

The chain is built from TRBV5-4 and TRBJ1-1, with D uncertain. V lost 3 bases and J lost 0, with 9 bases in between. The CDR3 runs 14 residues. Germline V gene data show CDR1 as SGHNT and CDR2 as YYREEE (reference sequence). For the CDR3, the DNA is TGTGCCAGCAGCTCTGGAGTGGTGAACACTGAAGCTTTCTTT. The encoded protein is CASSSGVVNTEAFF.

This clone was counted a single time. This CDR3 is CASSISGTGATEAFF. CDR3 in DNA: TGTGCCAGCAGCATTTCCGGGACAGGGGCCACTGAAGCTTTCTTT. This chain joins TRBV7-2 and TRBJ1-1; TRBD1 agrees at 10 bases. Germline V gene data show CDR1 as SGHTA and CDR2 as FQGNSA. V shed 5 bases and J 4 bases; nucleotides not matched to a gene: 7. CDR3 length equals 15 residues. Complete variable domain (other parts from reference TRBV7-2 and TRBJ1-1): GAGVSQSPSNKVTEKGKDVELRCDPISGHTALYWYRQSLGQGLEFLIYFQGNSAPDKSGLPSDRFSAERTGGSVSTLTIQRTQQEDSAVYLCASSISGTGATEAFFGQGTRLTVV.

The chain employs TRBV18 and TRBJ2-3; TRBD1 agrees at 7 bases. This CDR3 contains 16 residues. J lost 0 bases, V lost 2 bases, and 5 bases had no gene match. Germline CDR1 and CDR2: KGHSH and LQKENI. The CDR3 nucleotides read TGTGCCAGCTCACCAGGGACAGCTACTAGCACAGATACGCAGTATTTT. This codes for CASSPGTATSTDTQYF.

The J gene is TRBJ2-3, the V gene TRBV7-2, with D possibly being TRBD2 (5 bases). Per the germline V gene, CDR1 is SGHTA and CDR2 is FQGNSA. The CDR3 sequence is 17 residues long. Trimming cost V 4 bases and J 1 base, with 18 bases left between them. The DNA for the CDR3 is TGTGCCAGCAGCTACCTACTCGGGATAGGTGGCACAGATACGCAGTATTTT. This sequence encodes CASSYLLGIGGTDTQYF. Supplemented by reference TRBV7-2 and TRBJ2-3, the full variable domain reads GAGVSQSPSNKVTEKGKDVELRCDPISGHTALYWYRQSLGQGLEFLIYFQGNSAPDKSGLPSDRFSAERTGGSVSTLTIQRTQQEDSAVYLCASSYLLGIGGTDTQYFGPGTRLTVL.